This T cell receptor beta chain was observed in a study of a mutant IDH1 vaccine in newly diagnosed glioma (dated by TCRdb to 2020 to 2023). With respect to the entire study: Patients were given eight vaccinations, in weeks 1, 3, 5, 7, 11, 15, 19 and 23, which matched visits V03 through V10. Before enrollment, patients had received standard therapy of radiotherapy alone, temozolomide alone, or radiochemotherapy with temozolomide; most received the combination. Peripheral blood was drawn at six visits: V03 (baseline), V05, V07, V10, V12 and V13. In the chemotherapy-containing groups, vaccination started alongside temozolomide cycles, whereas in patients who had radiotherapy alone it started 4-6 weeks after radiotherapy. Longitudinal TCRB deep sequencing was done for 25 to 30 treated patients, wherever samples were available for exploratory analyses. Of the approximately 34 patients who were treated, around 62% were male and approximately 40% were female, and the mean age was around 40 years.

Points on this clone: Its antigen target is currently unknown. The sample holds no much larger clone one base away, and base qualities are not on file.

V is pared back by 3 bases and J by 0 bases, with 11 bases lying between the germline termini. Including cysteine and phenylalanine, the CDR3 has 15 amino acids. Only CDR3 DNA remains: 45 bases, in frame from the first base. Taken from the germline V gene, the CDR1 and CDR2 loops are SNHLY and FYNNEI. The receptor library was made with the immunoSEQ multiplex PCR assay. The hsTCRB Kit was used according to the manufacturer's protocol to amplify rearranged TCR beta chain sequences. Sequencing of TCRB libraries was carried out on an Illumina MiSeq. In the source study's methods: The kit vendor's proprietary platform handled demultiplexing, trimming and gene mapping. TCRdb limited this immuneACCESS table to in-frame rearrangements with V and J called. A share of clones is missing; checked studies link under half to unresolved V genes, and the rest is unexplained. Clone size and V and J calls were adopted from that table, with D and trimming inferred from the DNA. The sample records roughly 60,000 clones, roughly 80% of which are singletons. The top ten constitute about 6.3% of the sample.

Overall study outcomes, separate from this receptor: No apparent relationship was observed between pseudoprogression and alterations in the top peripheral T cell clonotypes detected by TCRB sequencing. The authors stated that sample limitations prevented analyses of patient blood samples from being reproduced. Immune responses induced by the vaccine were seen in over 80% of patients across multiple MHC alleles. Availability determined which PBMC samples were chosen for TCRB deep sequencing.

According to the study, the label for this sample's time point signals: week 23, last vaccination. Every vaccine dose consisted of 300 ug of a 20-mer mutant IDH1 peptide in Montanide, administered subcutaneously together with topical imiquimod. Newly diagnosed WHO grade 3 or 4 IDH1-mutant astrocytomas showing loss of nuclear ATRX were present in the donors. The samples were drawn from NOA16, a multicentre, single-arm, open-label phase I trial in Germany that tested a mutant IDH1 peptide vaccine in humans for the first time. Genomic DNA for TCRB sequencing was isolated from EDTA blood with the DNeasy Blood and Tissue Kit.

Sequences were derived from PBMCs, sampled from a glioma patient whose treatment included an IDH1 peptide vaccine. The origin of this receptor is a man aged 35-49 years with glioma. This chain joins TRBV2 to TRBJ1-1, with the D gene call left open. The CDR3 in this case is CASSDFLGVNTEAFF. At the DNA level, the sequence is TGTGCCAGCAGTGATTTCCTGGGAGTGAACACTGAAGCTTTCTTT.